These T cell receptor beta chains were read from a single sample in a study of blood T cell repertoires in COVID-19. The data were produced by immunoSEQ multiplex PCR, yet TCRdb's version contains in-frame clones alone and is incomplete. The sample contains 150,000 or so clones, approximately 80% of which appear only once. The sequencing input was peripheral blood. The receptors were gathered from a woman aged 60-70 years with COVID-19, enrolled during active disease. The CDR3 runs from the conserved cysteine through the conserved F or W. Fields, in order: J gene, clone size, D gene, V gene, CDR3 DNA, CDR3 protein. A D gene is named only where the DNA matches it firmly. Size is stated for part of the rows, as once, few or many counts, or as a class when the clone is expanded.

j_call: TRBJ1-6
clone_size: -
d_call: TRBD1
v_call: TRBV3-1/TRBV3-2
cdr3_nt: TGTGCCAGCAGCCAAGCGGCTGCCGGGACAGGGTACTCACCCCTCCACTTT
cdr3_aa: CASSQAAAGTGYSPLHF

j_call: TRBJ2-3
clone_size: -
d_call: -
v_call: TRBV7-3
cdr3_nt: TGTGCCAGCAGCTCCTCTTTGGATACGCAGTATTTT
cdr3_aa: CASSSSLDTQYF

j_call: TRBJ1-1
clone_size: -
d_call: -
v_call: TRBV19
cdr3_nt: TGTGCCAGTAGTATGCAGGGACTCACTAAGGGCACTGAAGCTTTCTTT
cdr3_aa: CASSMQGLTKGTEAFF

j_call: TRBJ1-5
clone_size: -
d_call: -
v_call: TRBV6-6
cdr3_nt: TGTGCCAGCAGTTATGGGGCGGGCAATCAGCCCCAGCATTTT
cdr3_aa: CASSYGAGNQPQHF

j_call: TRBJ2-1
clone_size: -
d_call: TRBD2
v_call: TRBV6-1
cdr3_nt: TGTGCCAGCAGTGAAGCCGGGGGGGGAAAGCAGTTCTTC
cdr3_aa: CASSEAGGGKQFF

j_call: TRBJ1-1
clone_size: -
d_call: -
v_call: TRBV5-1
cdr3_nt: TGCGCCAGCAGCTTGCAACAGGGAAGGAGTCCTGAAGCTTTCTTT
cdr3_aa: CASSLQQGRSPEAFF

j_call: TRBJ1-1
clone_size: -
d_call: -
v_call: TRBV13
cdr3_nt: TGTGCCAGCAGCTTAGGACGGTTGAACACTGAAGCTTTCTTT
cdr3_aa: CASSLGRLNTEAFF

j_call: TRBJ1-6
clone_size: -
d_call: -
v_call: TRBV5-1
cdr3_nt: TGCGCCAGCAGCTTGGATGTAGGGGGTAATTCACCCCTCCACTTT
cdr3_aa: CASSLDVGGNSPLHF

j_call: TRBJ2-3
clone_size: -
d_call: TRBD2
v_call: TRBV19
cdr3_nt: TGTGCCAGTAGTCTCCCGGGACTAGCGGGGACAGATACGCAGTATTTT
cdr3_aa: CASSLPGLAGTDTQYF

j_call: TRBJ1-5
clone_size: -
d_call: TRBD1
v_call: TRBV7-8
cdr3_nt: TGTGCCAGCAGCTTAAGAACGACGTTAGGGACAGGGGGACCCTTGGGCAATCAGCCCCAGCATTTT
cdr3_aa: CASSLRTTLGTGGPLGNQPQHF

j_call: TRBJ2-2
clone_size: -
d_call: -
v_call: TRBV5-6
cdr3_nt: TGTGCCAGCAGCTTGTCATTGAACACCGGGGAGCTGTTTTTT
cdr3_aa: CASSLSLNTGELFF

j_call: TRBJ1-3
clone_size: -
d_call: TRBD1
v_call: TRBV19
cdr3_nt: TGTGCCAGTAGTTTCCCGGGGACAGGCTCTGGAAACACCATATATTTT
cdr3_aa: CASSFPGTGSGNTIYF

j_call: TRBJ1-2
clone_size: -
d_call: TRBD1
v_call: TRBV7-8
cdr3_nt: TGTGCCTCGGCAGGGGGACGCTATGGCTACACCTTC
cdr3_aa: CASAGGRYGYTF

j_call: TRBJ1-2
clone_size: -
d_call: -
v_call: TRBV9
cdr3_nt: TGTGCCAGCAGCCCCAGGTGGGGAGCTAACTATGGCTACACCTTC
cdr3_aa: CASSPRWGANYGYTF

j_call: TRBJ2-4
clone_size: -
d_call: -
v_call: TRBV13
cdr3_nt: TGTGCCAGCAGCGCGTTCGAGCCCAAAAACATTCAGTACTTC
cdr3_aa: CASSAFEPKNIQYF

j_call: TRBJ1-4
clone_size: few
d_call: -
v_call: TRBV19
cdr3_nt: TGTGCCAGTAGTCCATCGGGGGTACGTGAAAAACTGTTTTTT
cdr3_aa: CASSPSGVREKLFF

j_call: TRBJ1-1
clone_size: -
d_call: TRBD1
v_call: TRBV3-1/TRBV3-2
cdr3_nt: TGTGCCAGCAGCCAAAGACAGGGGAAAAGCTCTGAAGCTTTCTTT
cdr3_aa: CASSQRQGKSSEAFF

j_call: TRBJ1-2
clone_size: -
d_call: -
v_call: TRBV5-4
cdr3_nt: TGTGCCAGCAGCCAGGGACATCTAGCTAACTATGGCTACACCTTC
cdr3_aa: CASSQGHLANYGYTF

j_call: TRBJ1-2
clone_size: -
d_call: -
v_call: TRBV27
cdr3_nt: TGTGCCAGCAGTTTAAAACAGGGAGTCTATGGCTACACCTTC
cdr3_aa: CASSLKQGVYGYTF

j_call: TRBJ1-2
clone_size: -
d_call: -
v_call: TRBV2
cdr3_nt: TGTGCAACTTATTCGGAGGGGTCCCTCGGGACCGGCCTGTACTACACCTTC
cdr3_aa: CATYSEGSLGTGLYYTF

j_call: TRBJ2-1
clone_size: -
d_call: TRBD1
v_call: TRBV5-1
cdr3_nt: TGCGCCAGCAGCTTGGGGGGACAGGGAAACTACAATGAGCAGTTCTTC
cdr3_aa: CASSLGGQGNYNEQFF

j_call: TRBJ2-5
clone_size: once
d_call: -
v_call: TRBV7-3
cdr3_nt: TGTGCCAGCAGCGTCCGGGGGCGGGGGCCCCAAGAGACCCAGTACTTC
cdr3_aa: CASSVRGRGPQETQYF

j_call: TRBJ1-2
clone_size: -
d_call: -
v_call: TRBV9
cdr3_nt: TGTGCCAGCAGCGTAGCTAGGTGGGATGGCTACACCTTC
cdr3_aa: CASSVARWDGYTF

j_call: TRBJ1-2
clone_size: few
d_call: TRBD1
v_call: TRBV7-8
cdr3_nt: TGTGCGAGCAGTCAGGGGGGCCTTGGCTACACCTTC
cdr3_aa: CASSQGGLGYTF

j_call: TRBJ1-1
clone_size: -
d_call: -
v_call: TRBV6-5
cdr3_nt: TGTGCCAGCAGTCTTACCAGGGGCGCGGGCACTGAAGCTTTCTTT
cdr3_aa: CASSLTRGAGTEAFF

j_call: TRBJ1-1
clone_size: -
d_call: -
v_call: TRBV14
cdr3_nt: TGTGCCAGCAGCCAAGAATTCAGGGTAACTGAAGCTTTCTTT
cdr3_aa: CASSQEFRVTEAFF